These 13 T cell receptor beta chains came from one sample sequenced in a study of blood T cell repertoires in COVID-19 (TCRdb year 2020). Libraries were made using the immunoSEQ multiplex PCR assay. TCRdb retrieved this table from immuneACCESS and kept in-frame rearrangements only. Not all clones are present; in checked studies, unresolved V genes account for under half, and no reason is known for the remainder. This sample gives about 200,000 clones in total; around 85% of them show up just once. The ten largest clonotypes hold around 0.93% of the sample. Material: peripheral blood. These receptors were collected from a man aged 55 to 70 with COVID-19, enrolled during active disease.

This chain uses TRBV7-3 with TRBJ1-1; 7 bases match TRBD1. The CDR3 loop spans 17 amino acids. Germline assignment: CDR1 SGHTA and CDR2 FQGTGA. V was pared by 4 bases and J by 0 bases, with 11 bases of the junction left unmatched. DNA of the CDR3: TGTGCCAGCAGCTCCCGTCCCGGGACAGTCATGAACACTGAAGCTTTCTTT. It translates to CASSSRPGTVMNTEAFF.

The rearrangement links TRBV23-1 to TRBJ2-7; TRBD1 matches at 8 bases. TRBV23-1 is an open reading frame whose function is uncertain. Germline trimming cut 0 bases from V and 2 bases from J; bases unmatched to any gene: 6. This CDR3 is built from 16 residues. The CDR3 bases are TGCGCCAGCAGTCAATCTCCCGTGACAGGGGCCTACGAGCAGTACTTC. It yields the protein CASSQSPVTGAYEQYF.

A single count supports this clone. This sequence joins TRBV28 and TRBJ1-2; TRBD1 agrees at 7 bases. The V gene's germline CDR1 is MDHEN and CDR2 SYDVKM. The V gene end was trimmed by 2 bases and the J gene end by 2 bases; junction bases not matched to a gene: 14. CDR3 length equals 18 residues. The CDR3 DNA sequence: TGTGCCAGCAGTTTAGCTTTTGGGGCAGGGGGTCGGAACTATGGCTACACCTTC. It yields the protein CASSLAFGAGGRNYGYTF.

The CDR3 region is CASSPGQGPSDTEAFF. For the CDR3, the DNA is TGTGCCAGCAGCCCGGGACAGGGGCCCTCGGACACTGAAGCTTTCTTT. J is TRBJ1-1 and V is TRBV7-9; 10 bases are shared with TRBD1. Germline CDR1 is SEHNR and CDR2 is FQNEAQ (reference sequence). The V segment lost 5 bases and the J segment 3 bases; nucleotides outside the gene matches: 9. There are 16 residues in the CDR3.

This clone was recorded only once. This sequence joins TRBV6-2 or TRBV6-3 and TRBJ1-2, with TRBD1 identical over 8 bases. This CDR3 has 15 amino acids. Germline CDR1 MNHEY, CDR2 SVGEGT. J was trimmed by 2 bases and V by 6 bases; bases with no gene match: 8. As DNA, the CDR3 is TGTGCCAGCAGCCCTCTGGACAGGGAGAACTATGGCTACACCTTC. Amino acid sequence: CASSPLDRENYGYTF.

The V gene is TRBV30, the J gene TRBJ1-1, with 9 bases matching TRBD1. V lost 3 bases and J lost 10; bases outside the gene matches: 9. The CDR3 is 13 amino acids. Germline assignment: CDR1 GTSNPN and CDR2 SVGIG (reference sequence). CDR3 in amino acids: CAWRTGTGSLAFF. The CDR3 DNA is TGTGCCTGGAGAACCGGGACAGGGTCATTAGCTTTCTTT.

V gene TRBV29-1 combines with J gene TRBJ1-5; tentatively, D is TRBD1 (5 bases). CDR1 is SQVTM, CDR2 ANQGSEA, per germline. This CDR3 contains 12 residues. The V and J ends lost 5 bases and 6 bases respectively, with 11 bases between them. CDR3 residues: CSVIGVGQPQHF. CDR3 DNA sequence: TGCAGCGTTATAGGGGTAGGTCAGCCCCAGCATTTT. Supplemented by reference TRBV29-1 and TRBJ1-5, the full variable domain reads SAVISQKPSRDICQRGTSLTIQCQVDSQVTMMFWYRQQPGQSLTLIATANQGSEATYESGFVIDKFPISRPNLTFSTLTVSNMSPEDSSIYLCSVIGVGQPQHFGDGTRLSIL.

This clone was recorded a few times. The rearrangement uses TRBV7-2 and TRBJ1-1; 8 nucleotides match TRBD1. CDR1 and CDR2 (germline): SGHTA, FQGNSA. V was pared by 4 bases and J by 0 bases, with 4 bases of the junction left unmatched. The CDR3 is 15 amino acids. CDR3 loop: CASSSGDRLNTEAFF. The CDR3 DNA is TGTGCCAGCAGCTCGGGGGACAGGTTGAACACTGAAGCTTTCTTT.

The chain couples TRBV4-1 to TRBJ1-2, with D hard to call. V was trimmed by 2 bases and J by 2 bases, leaving 6 bases between them. CDR1 and CDR2 (germline): MGHRA, YSYEKL. The CDR3 covers 13 residues. CDR3: CASSQQVNYGYTF. CDR3 nucleotides: TGCGCCAGCAGCCAACAGGTAAACTATGGCTACACCTTC.

The V and J genes are TRBV28 and TRBJ1-5; no clear D. Trimming took off 2 bases at V and 7 bases at J, with 6 bases between the two ends. The CDR3 extends over 12 amino acids. Germline loops: CDR1 MDHEN, CDR2 SYDVKM. The CDR3 DNA is TGTGCCAGCAGTTTACAGGCACAGCCCCAGCATTTT. Translated: CASSLQAQPQHF.

The chain joins TRBV11-2 to TRBJ1-2; D gene unclear. Germline CDR1 is SGHAT and CDR2 is FQNNGV. The CDR3 consists of 13 residues. V lost 3 bases and J 4 bases, leaving 9 bases between the germline ends. The CDR3, as DNA: TGTGCCAGCAGCTTGTCGGTCTCCTATGGCTACACCTTC. Translation gives CASSLSVSYGYTF.

The J gene is TRBJ1-1, the V gene TRBV3-1 (or the pseudogene TRBV3-2); D is unclear. The V gene's germline CDR1 is LGHDT and CDR2 YNNKEL (reference sequence). The CDR3 totals 14 residues. Trimming took off 0 bases at V and 8 bases at J, with 13 bases between the two ends. CDR3 nucleotide sequence: TGTGCCAGCAGCCAAGATGTAACATCCCAGGAAGCTTTCTTT. Its protein is CASSQDVTSQEAFF.

V usage is TRBV7-2 and J usage is TRBJ2-1; a weak D match, TRBD1 (5 bases). The germline CDR1 and CDR2 sequences are SGHTA and FQGNSA. The germline V and J ends were trimmed by 1 base and 6 bases, with 13 bases remaining between them. The length of the CDR3 is 15 residues. The CDR3 DNA follows: TGTGCCAGCAGCTTAGAGGCAGGGTTAAGCAATGAGCAGTTCTTC. It translates to CASSLEAGLSNEQFF.